The entry that follows covers one TCR beta chain sequence. Source study methods: Researchers report that nucleated cell counts were estimated from reference gene primer amplification. The repertoire was sequenced with immunoSEQ multiplex PCR; TCRdb's copy has only in-frame clones and lacks some. D and trimming come from the DNA, and the V and J calls and clone size come from that table. In the table there are a few hundred thousand clones, around 89% of which are singletons. This specimen comes from a study of blood T cell repertoires in COVID-19. Trimming took 4 bases from V and 6 from J, leaving 18 bases between them. From germline, CDR1 is MNHEY and CDR2 SMNVEV (reference sequence). The CDR3 totals 15 residues. Patients of the Seattle cohort, enrolled during active infection, were followed longitudinally.

Material for sequencing was peripheral blood. The V gene is TRBV27, the J gene TRBJ1-1, with D perhaps TRBD1 (6 bases). The origin of this receptor is a woman aged 45-65 years with COVID-19, enrolled during active disease. Written as DNA, the CDR3 is TGTGCCAGCAGTTGGTCGGGGGGCGCCGGGGCTGAAGCTTTCTTT. Amino acids: CASSWSGGAGAEAFF.